The rows below give T cell receptor beta chains drawn from one sample of a study of T cells in Graves' hyperthyroidism and ophthalmopathy. TCRdb reprocessed the multiplex PCR reads with MiXCR, giving one entry per CDR3 protein. This sample has around 600,000 distinct CDR3 sequences, with approximately 15% found just once. Sequenced: blood. These receptors all come from a woman between 40 and 55 years old with Graves' ophthalmopathy. CDR3s include the opening cysteine and the closing phenylalanine or tryptophan. D genes are given only for firm matches. Clone size is shown for a subset of rows, as once, few, many or a class of expanded clone.

d_call j_call v_call clone_size cdr3_nt cdr3_aa
- TRBJ2-3 TRBV28 many TGTGCCAGCAGTTTGATTGCCCTAGCGCCTAGCACAGATACGCAGTATTTT CASSLIALAPSTDTQYF
- TRBJ2-5 TRBV28 many TGTGCCAGCAGCCCCGGAGGCCCGGGGTGGGAGACCCAGTACTTC CASSPGGPGWETQYF
- TRBJ2-7 TRBV2 many TGTGCCAGCAGTAAGGACTCCTACGAGCAGTACTTC CASSKDSYEQYF
TRBD1 TRBJ1-6 TRBV27 many TGTGCCAGCAGTTGGGACAGGCCAAATTCACCCCTCCACTTT CASSWDRPNSPLHF
- TRBJ1-5 TRBV5-1 - TGCGCCAGCAGCCTAACAGGTCGCTCCAATCAGCCCCAGCATTTT CASSLTGRSNQPQHF
TRBD1 TRBJ1-1 TRBV4-1 many TGCGCCAGCAGCCAAGATTTAACCGGGACAGGGAAAGCTTTCTTT CASSQDLTGTGKAFF
TRBD2 TRBJ2-1 TRBV29-1 few TGCAGCGTTGGCGGGGGGAATGAGCAGTTCTTC CSVGGGNEQFF
- TRBJ2-2 TRBV6-5 many TGTGCCAGCAGTTACGGCAGGGGAACCGGGGAGCTGTTTTTT CASSYGRGTGELFF
TRBD2 TRBJ2-7 TRBV10-3 - TGTGCCATCAGTGAGTCGACGGGGGGGCACAACGAGCAGTACTTC CAISESTGGHNEQYF
- TRBJ2-5 TRBV7-6 - TGTGCCAGCAGCCCACGGGTAGCGGTCCAAGAGACCCAGTACTTC CASSPRVAVQETQYF
- TRBJ2-1 TRBV7-9 many TGTGCCAGCAGTCTACAGGGTTATGAGCAGTTCTTC CASSLQGYEQFF
- TRBJ1-6 TRBV7-6 - TGTGCCAGCAGCAGCTCATCGGGGAATTCACCCCTCCACTTT CASSSSSGNSPLHF
TRBD1 TRBJ1-2 TRBV28 many TGTGCCAGCAGGTCGGCAGGGGGCTGGGATGGCTACACCTTC CASRSAGGWDGYTF
- TRBJ2-1 TRBV27 many TGTGCCAGCAGTTTATCCTGGGGTGAGCAGTTCTTC CASSLSWGEQFF
- TRBJ1-1 TRBV11-2 many TGTGCCAGCAGCTTAGGGGGGGGGCTAGGAGCTTTCTTT CASSLGGGLGAFF
TRBD2 TRBJ2-7 TRBV6-6 - TGTGCCAGCAGTTACTATGGCGGGAGCTCCTACGAGCAGTACTTC CASSYYGGSSYEQYF
TRBD1 TRBJ2-5 TRBV5-6 - TGTGCCAGCAGCTTGGCATTACAGGGGCTTCAGACCCAGTACTTC CASSLALQGLQTQYF
TRBD1 TRBJ1-2 TRBV3-1 - TGTGCCAGCAGCCAAGAGGGGGGACAGATCTATGGCTACACCTTC CASSQEGGQIYGYTF
- TRBJ2-3 TRBV27 - TGTGCCAGCAGTTTAGTCTCGGGACACATCACAGATACGCAGTATTTT CASSLVSGHITDTQYF
- TRBJ2-7 TRBV6-1 - TGTGCCAGCAGTGAAGGAAATAGGGACTCCTACGAGCAGTACTTC CASSEGNRDSYEQYF
TRBD2 TRBJ2-2 TRBV20-1 few TGCAGTGCCCCTTCCCTAGCGGGGGGCACCGGGGAGCTGTTTTTT CSAPSLAGGTGELFF
- TRBJ2-2 TRBV20-1 - TGCAGTGCTAGTTCAGGGCCCGGGGAGCTGTTTTTT CSASSGPGELFF
- TRBJ1-6 TRBV6-1 - TGTGCCAGCAGCCTTGGGGGCCATCGCTATAATTCACCCCTCCACTTT CASSLGGHRYNSPLHF
- TRBJ2-7 TRBV11-2 many TGTGCCAGCAGCTCCTTAGCCTACGAGCAGTACTTC CASSSLAYEQYF
TRBD1 TRBJ2-7 TRBV28 many TGTGCCAGCAGAGGCCGGACAGGCGAGCAGTACTTC CASRGRTGEQYF
TRBD2 TRBJ2-7 TRBV20-1 many TGCAGTGCTAGAGGGGTTTTTGGGGTAGCGGGAGAGGACCGGGGTGCCTACGAGCAGTACTTC CSARGVFGVAGEDRGAYEQYF
- TRBJ1-1 TRBV20-1 few TGCAGTGCTAGCGGACTGGCAGGGCTCACTGAAGCTTTCTTT CSASGLAGLTEAFF
TRBD1 TRBJ2-2 TRBV7-3 - TGTGCCAGCAGCCTAAACAGGGGAACCACCGGGGAGCTGTTTTTT CASSLNRGTTGELFF
- TRBJ2-3 TRBV5-1 few TGCGCCAGCAGCTTCGCAGGTATCACGTCAGATACGCAGTATTTT CASSFAGITSDTQYF
- TRBJ1-4 TRBV28 few TGTGCCAGCAGTTTGGAGGCTACGGGGGAAAAACTGTTTTTT CASSLEATGEKLFF
TRBD2 TRBJ2-1 TRBV11-2 many TGTGCCAGCAGCTTCCTAGCGGGGGAGTACAATGAGCAGTTCTTC CASSFLAGEYNEQFF
TRBD2 TRBJ2-1 TRBV18 many TGTGCCAGCTCACCCTCAGCGGGAGTCGAAGAGCAGTTCTTC CASSPSAGVEEQFF
- TRBJ2-2 TRBV7-3 - TGTACCAGCAGCTTGGGCGGTGAGAACACCGGGGAGCTGTTTTTT CTSSLGGENTGELFF
TRBD2 TRBJ2-3 TRBV20-1 many TGCAGTGGGGAGCGGGGAACCACCACAGATACGCAGTATTTT CSGERGTTTDTQYF
TRBD1 TRBJ2-7 TRBV7-8 - TGTGCCAGCAGCTCAGATCCGGCAAGACAGGGGGCCAGTGAGCAGTACTTC CASSSDPARQGASEQYF
- TRBJ2-1 TRBV2 - TGTGCCAGCAGTGAAGAACCGGGGGGCCAGGGCAATGAGCAGTTCTTC CASSEEPGGQGNEQFF
- TRBJ2-5 TRBV7-9 - TGTGCCAGCAGCCCTACGGTTTCCCAAGAGACCCAGTACTTC CASSPTVSQETQYF
- TRBJ2-1 TRBV19 - TGTGCCAGTAGTACCCGGGGAGGAGTGGGGGGCTACAATGAGCAGTTCTTC CASSTRGGVGGYNEQFF